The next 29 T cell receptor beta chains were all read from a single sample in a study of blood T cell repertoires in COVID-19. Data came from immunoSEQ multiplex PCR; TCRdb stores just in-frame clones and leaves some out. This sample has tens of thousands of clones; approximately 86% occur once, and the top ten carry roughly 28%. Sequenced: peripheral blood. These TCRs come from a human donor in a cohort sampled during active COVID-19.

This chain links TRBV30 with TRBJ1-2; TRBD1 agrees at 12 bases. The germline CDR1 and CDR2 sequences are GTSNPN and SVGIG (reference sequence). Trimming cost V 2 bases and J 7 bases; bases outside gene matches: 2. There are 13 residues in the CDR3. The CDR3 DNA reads TGTGCCTGGAGTCCGGGACAGGGGGCTGGCTACACCTTC. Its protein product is CAWSPGQGAGYTF.

The CDR3 DNA reads TGCGCCAGCAGCCAAGACCCAGGGACAGGGACCTACGAGCAGTACTTC. Residues: CASSQDPGTGTYEQYF. The chain carries TRBV4-1 and TRBJ2-7, with 9 bases matching TRBD1. The CDR3 length is 16 residues. V trimming: 0 bases; J trimming: 2 bases; junction bases outside the gene matches: 5. CDR1 MGHRA and CDR2 YSYEKL come from the germline V gene.

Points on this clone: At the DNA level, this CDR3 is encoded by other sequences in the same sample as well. CDR3 loop: CASSSRGGGGVEQFF. The CDR3 DNA sequence: TGTGCCAGCAGCTCTAGGGGAGGGGGGGGTGTTGAGCAGTTCTTC. The rearrangement links TRBV11-3 to TRBJ2-1; the D gene is possibly TRBD2 (7 bases). Germline V gene lookup returns CDR1 SGHNT and CDR2 YENEEA. This CDR3 contains 15 residues. V lost 4 bases and J lost 9, with 19 bases in between. Full variable domain (missing parts from reference TRBV11-3 and TRBJ2-1): EAGVVQSPRYKIIEKKQPVAFWCNPISGHNTLYWYLQNLGQGPELLIRYENEEAVDDSQLPKDRFSAERLKGVDSTLKIQPAELGDSAVYLCASSSRGGGGVEQFFGPGTRLTVL.

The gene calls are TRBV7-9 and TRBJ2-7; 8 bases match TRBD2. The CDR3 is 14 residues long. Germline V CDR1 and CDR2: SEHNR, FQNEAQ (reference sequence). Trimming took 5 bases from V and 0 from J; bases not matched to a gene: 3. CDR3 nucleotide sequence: TGTGCCAGCAGCCCGGGACTAGGCTCCTACGAGCAGTACTTC. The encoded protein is CASSPGLGSYEQYF.

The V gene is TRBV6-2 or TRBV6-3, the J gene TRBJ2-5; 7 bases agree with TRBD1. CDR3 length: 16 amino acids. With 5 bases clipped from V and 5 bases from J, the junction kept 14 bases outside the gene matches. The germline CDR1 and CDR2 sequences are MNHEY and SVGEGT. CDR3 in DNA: TGTGCCAGCAGTGCCGGGACAGCACTATTTCGGGAGACCCAGTACTTC. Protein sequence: CASSAGTALFRETQYF.

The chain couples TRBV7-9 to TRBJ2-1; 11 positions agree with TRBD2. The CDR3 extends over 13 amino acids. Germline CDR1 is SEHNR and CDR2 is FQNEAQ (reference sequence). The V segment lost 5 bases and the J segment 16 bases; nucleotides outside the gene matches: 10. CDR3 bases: TGTGCCAGCAGCCCTGGACTAGCGGGTTTGGGTTTCTTC. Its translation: CASSPGLAGLGFF.

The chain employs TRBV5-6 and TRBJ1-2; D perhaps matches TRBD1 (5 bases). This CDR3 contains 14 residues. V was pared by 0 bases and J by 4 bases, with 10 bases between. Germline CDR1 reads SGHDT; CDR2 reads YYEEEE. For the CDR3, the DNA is TGTGCCAGCAGCTTGGCAGGGCCTCTCTATGGCTACACCTTC. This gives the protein CASSLAGPLYGYTF.

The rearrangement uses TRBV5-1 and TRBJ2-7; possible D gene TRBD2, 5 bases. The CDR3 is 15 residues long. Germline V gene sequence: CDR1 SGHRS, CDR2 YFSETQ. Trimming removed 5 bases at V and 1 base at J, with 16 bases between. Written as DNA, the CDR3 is TGCGCCAGCAGTCACATGACTGCGGGTTCCTACGAGCAGTACTTC. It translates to CASSHMTAGSYEQYF.

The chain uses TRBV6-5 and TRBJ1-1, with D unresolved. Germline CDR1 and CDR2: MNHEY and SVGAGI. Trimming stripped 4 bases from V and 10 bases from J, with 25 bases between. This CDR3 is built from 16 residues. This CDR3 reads CASSFSESVLNSVAFF. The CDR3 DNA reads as TGTGCCAGCAGTTTCTCTGAATCAGTTCTTAATTCTGTAGCTTTCTTT.

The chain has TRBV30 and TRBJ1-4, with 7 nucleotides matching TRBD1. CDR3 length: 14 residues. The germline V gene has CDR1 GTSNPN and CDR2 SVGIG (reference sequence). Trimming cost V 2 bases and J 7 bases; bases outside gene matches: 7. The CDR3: CAWSKGQAGEKLFF. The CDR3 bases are TGTGCCTGGAGTAAAGGACAGGCGGGTGAAAAACTGTTTTTT.

Here the CDR3 DNA reads TGCGCCAGCAGCTTGGAAGCGGGGGTGGAGACCCAGTACTTC. Amino acid sequence: CASSLEAGVETQYF. The rearrangement uses TRBV5-1 and TRBJ2-5; 8 bases line up with TRBD2. This CDR3 contains 14 residues. Germline V lookup: CDR1 SGHRS, CDR2 YFSETQ. The ends lost 0 bases at V and 5 bases at J; junction bases unmatched: 3.

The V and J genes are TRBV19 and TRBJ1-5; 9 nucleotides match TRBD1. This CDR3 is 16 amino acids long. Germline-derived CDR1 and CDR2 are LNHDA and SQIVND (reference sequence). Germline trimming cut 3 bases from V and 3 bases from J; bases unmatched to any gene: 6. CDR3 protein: CASSILDRGINQPQHF. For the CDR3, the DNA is TGTGCCAGTAGTATCCTCGACAGGGGGATCAATCAGCCCCAGCATTTT.

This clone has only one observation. CDR3 nucleotides: TGTGCCAGCAGCCGGGACAGTAGCTCCTACGAGCAGTACTTC. It codes for CASSRDSSSYEQYF. The chain couples TRBV14 to TRBJ2-7; 7 bases agree with TRBD1. The length of the CDR3 is 14 residues. From germline, CDR1 is SGHDN and CDR2 FVKESK. With 4 bases clipped from V and 0 bases from J, the junction kept 3 bases outside the gene matches.

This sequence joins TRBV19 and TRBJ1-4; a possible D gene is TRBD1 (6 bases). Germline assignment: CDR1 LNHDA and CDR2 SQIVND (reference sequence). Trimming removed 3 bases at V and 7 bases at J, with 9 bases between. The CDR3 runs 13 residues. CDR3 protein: CASSIRGGEKLFF. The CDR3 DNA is TGTGCCAGTAGTATCAGGGGCGGTGAAAAACTGTTTTTT.

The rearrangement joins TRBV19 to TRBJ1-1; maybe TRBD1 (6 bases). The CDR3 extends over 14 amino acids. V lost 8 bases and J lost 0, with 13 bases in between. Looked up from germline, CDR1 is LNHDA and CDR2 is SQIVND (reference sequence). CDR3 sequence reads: CASGNRVMNTEAFF. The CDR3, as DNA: TGTGCCAGTGGAAACAGGGTTATGAACACTGAAGCTTTCTTT.

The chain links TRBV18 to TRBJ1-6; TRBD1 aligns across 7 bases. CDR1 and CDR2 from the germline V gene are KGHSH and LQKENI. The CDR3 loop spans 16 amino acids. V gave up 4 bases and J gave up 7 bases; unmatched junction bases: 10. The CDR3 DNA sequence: TGTGCCAGCTCACTCCTTTCCGGGACAGAAAATTCACCCCTCCACTTT. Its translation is CASSLLSGTENSPLHF.

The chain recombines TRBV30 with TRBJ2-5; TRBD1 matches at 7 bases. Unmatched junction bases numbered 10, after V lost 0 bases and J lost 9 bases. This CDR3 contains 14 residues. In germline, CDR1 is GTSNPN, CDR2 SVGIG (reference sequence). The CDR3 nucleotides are TGTGCCTGGAGTGTTGGGACAGCCGTTGGGGCCCAGTACTTC. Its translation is CAWSVGTAVGAQYF. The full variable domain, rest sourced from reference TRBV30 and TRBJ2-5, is SQTIHQWPATLVQPVGSPLSLECTVEGTSNPNLYWYRQAAGRGLQLLFYSVGIGQISSEVPQNLSASRPQDRQFILSSKKLLLSDSGFYLCAWSVGTAVGAQYFGPGTRLLVL.

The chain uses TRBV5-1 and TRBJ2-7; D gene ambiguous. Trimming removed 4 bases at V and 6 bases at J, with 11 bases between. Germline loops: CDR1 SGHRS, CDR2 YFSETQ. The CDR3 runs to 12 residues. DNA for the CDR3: TGCGCCAGCAGCCGCCAGGTGGGCGAGCAGTACTTC. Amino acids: CASSRQVGEQYF.

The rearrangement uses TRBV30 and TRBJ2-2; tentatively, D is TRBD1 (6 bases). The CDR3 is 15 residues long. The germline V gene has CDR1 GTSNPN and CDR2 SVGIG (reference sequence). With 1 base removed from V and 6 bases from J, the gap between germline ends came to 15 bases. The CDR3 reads CAWSDPRGWSGELFF. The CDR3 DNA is TGTGCCTGGAGTGACCCCAGGGGTTGGTCCGGGGAGCTGTTTTTT.

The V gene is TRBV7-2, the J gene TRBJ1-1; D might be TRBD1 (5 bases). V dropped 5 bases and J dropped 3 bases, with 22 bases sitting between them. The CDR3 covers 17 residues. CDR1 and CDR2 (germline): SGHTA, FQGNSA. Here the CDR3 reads CASSSPMPWGGDTEAFF. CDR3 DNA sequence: TGTGCCAGCAGCAGCCCAATGCCCTGGGGGGGAGACACTGAAGCTTTCTTT.

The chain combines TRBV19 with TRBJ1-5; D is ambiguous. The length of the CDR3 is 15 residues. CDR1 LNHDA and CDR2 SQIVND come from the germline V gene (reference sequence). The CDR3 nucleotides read TGTGCAATCGGTGGAGTTAGTGTGCGGGATCAGCCCCAGCATTTT. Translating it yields CAIGGVSVRDQPQHF.

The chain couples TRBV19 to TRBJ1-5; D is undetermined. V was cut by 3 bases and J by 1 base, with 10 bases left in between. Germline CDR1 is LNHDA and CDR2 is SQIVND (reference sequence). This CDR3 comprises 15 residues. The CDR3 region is CASSIGRHSNQPQHF. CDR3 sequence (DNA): TGTGCCAGTAGTATCGGGAGACACAGCAATCAGCCCCAGCATTTT.

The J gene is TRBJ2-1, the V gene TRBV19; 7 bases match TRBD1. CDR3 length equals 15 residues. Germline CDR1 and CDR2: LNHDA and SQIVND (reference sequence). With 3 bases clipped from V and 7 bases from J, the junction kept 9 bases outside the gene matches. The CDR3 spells CASSISRGRQNEQFF. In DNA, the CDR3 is TGTGCCAGTAGTATCTCGAGGGGGCGCCAGAATGAGCAGTTCTTC.

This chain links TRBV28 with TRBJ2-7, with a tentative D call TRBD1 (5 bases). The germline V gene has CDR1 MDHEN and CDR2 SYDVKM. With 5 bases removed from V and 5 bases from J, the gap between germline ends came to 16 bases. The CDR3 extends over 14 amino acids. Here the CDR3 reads CASSITRVSHEQYF. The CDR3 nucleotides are TGTGCCAGCAGTATAACCAGGGTATCCCACGAGCAGTACTTC.

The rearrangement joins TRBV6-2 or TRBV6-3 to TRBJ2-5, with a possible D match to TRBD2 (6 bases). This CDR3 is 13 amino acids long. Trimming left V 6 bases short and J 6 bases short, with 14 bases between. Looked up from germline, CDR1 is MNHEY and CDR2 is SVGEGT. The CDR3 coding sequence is TGTGCCAGCAGCCAACTAGCTTCAAAGACCCAGTACTTC. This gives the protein CASSQLASKTQYF.

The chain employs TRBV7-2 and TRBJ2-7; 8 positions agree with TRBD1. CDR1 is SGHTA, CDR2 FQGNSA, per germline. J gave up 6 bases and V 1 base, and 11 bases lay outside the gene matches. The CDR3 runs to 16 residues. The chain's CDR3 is CASSLEGRTGWSEQYF. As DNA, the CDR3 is TGTGCCAGCAGCTTAGAAGGAAGGACAGGGTGGTCCGAGCAGTACTTC.

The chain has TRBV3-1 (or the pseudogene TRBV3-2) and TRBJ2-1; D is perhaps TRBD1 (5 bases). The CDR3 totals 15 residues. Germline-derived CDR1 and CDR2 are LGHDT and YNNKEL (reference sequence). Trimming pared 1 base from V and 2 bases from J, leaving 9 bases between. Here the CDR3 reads CASSQVGAAYNEQFF. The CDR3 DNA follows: TGTGCCAGCAGCCAAGTTGGGGCGGCCTACAATGAGCAGTTCTTC.

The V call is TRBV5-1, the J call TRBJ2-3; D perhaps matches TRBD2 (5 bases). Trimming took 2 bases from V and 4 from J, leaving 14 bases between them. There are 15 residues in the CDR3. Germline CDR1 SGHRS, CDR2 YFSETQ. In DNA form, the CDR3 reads TGCGCCAGCAGCTTTTCTGGATTCGGGGCAGATACGCAGTATTTT. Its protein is CASSFSGFGADTQYF.

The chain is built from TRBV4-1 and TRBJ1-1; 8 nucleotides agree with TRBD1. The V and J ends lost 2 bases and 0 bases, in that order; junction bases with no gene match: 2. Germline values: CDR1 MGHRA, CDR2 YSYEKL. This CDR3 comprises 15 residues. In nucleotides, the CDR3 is TGCGCCAGCAGCCAAAAGGACAGGGTGAACACTGAAGCTTTCTTT. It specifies CASSQKDRVNTEAFF.